This is a list of T cell receptor beta chains from one sample in a study of a mutant IDH1 vaccine in newly diagnosed glioma. Sequencing used immunoSEQ multiplex PCR; TCRdb keeps in-frame clones, though not all of them. The sample includes some 37,000 clones, approximately 78% of them seen just once. No antigen is known for these receptors. Specimen: PBMCs, collected from a glioma patient whose treatment included an IDH1 peptide vaccine. These receptors were taken from a man aged 40-55 years with glioma. Both conserved end residues are part of each CDR3. The order of the fields is J gene, clone size, V gene, D gene, CDR3 DNA, CDR3 protein. D genes are given only for firm matches. Clone size, where shown, is once, few, many, or a class for clones that have expanded.

>TRBJ2-2|once|TRBV6-5|-
TGTGCCAGCAGTTACTACGCCGGATTGACCGGGGAGCTGTTTTTT
CASSYYAGLTGELFF
>TRBJ1-1|-|TRBV6-1|-
TGTGCCAGCAGTGAATGGATCTCGGCAGGGACAGCTTTCTTT
CASSEWISAGTAFF
>TRBJ2-2|once|TRBV27|-
TGTGCCAGCAGTTTAGGGTGGGAGGAGAACACCGGGGAGCTGTTTTTT
CASSLGWEENTGELFF
>TRBJ1-1|-|TRBV5-8|-
TGTGCCAGCAGCTTGGATTGGACTGAAGCTTTCTTT
CASSLDWTEAFF
>TRBJ2-1|-|TRBV7-9|-
TGTGCCAGCAGCTTACTCACCGCAGGGAAAGAAAGGTATGAGCAGTTCTTC
CASSLLTAGKERYEQFF
>TRBJ2-7|-|TRBV10-3|-
TGTGCCATCAGTCCGGAGGGGGCCCACGAGCAGTACTTC
CAISPEGAHEQYF
>TRBJ2-5|-|TRBV4-1|TRBD2
TGCGCCAGCAGCCCGGGGGGGGGTTGGCAGACCCAGTACTTC
CASSPGGGWQTQYF
>TRBJ1-2|once|TRBV7-9|-
TGTGCCAGCAGCGGGCCATCGACAGGTCAGGCGGGCTACACCTTC
CASSGPSTGQAGYTF
>TRBJ2-5|-|TRBV2|TRBD2
TGTGCCAGCAGTTCAGGACTAGCGGGGAAACAAGAGACCCAGTACTTC
CASSSGLAGKQETQYF
>TRBJ2-2|-|TRBV6-5|TRBD1
TGTGCCAGCAGTTACCGGACAGGGGATGGGACCGGGGAGCTGTTTTTT
CASSYRTGDGTGELFF
>TRBJ2-3|-|TRBV30|TRBD2
TGTGCCTCCCCACGCAAGCGGGGGGGTGGAGAGTATTTT
CASPRKRGGGEYF